The TCR beta chain described here comes from a study of blood T cell repertoires in COVID-19. In the study overall: Some COVID-19 samples were acute and others convalescent; all came from the United States, Italy and Spain. The analysed material was cDNA or gDNA that came from T cells, B-cell-depleted T cells, or PBMCs.

Generated by immunoSEQ multiplex PCR, the TCRdb table keeps only in-frame clones and is missing some. The profile shows hundreds of thousands of clones, approximately 88% of them singletons. Germline CDR1 is GTSNPN and CDR2 is SVGIG (reference sequence). The ends lost 3 bases at V and 5 bases at J; junction bases unmatched: 4. This CDR3 spans 13 amino acids. The receptor's source is a woman aged 25 to 39 with acute COVID-19. The J gene is TRBJ2-3, the V gene TRBV30; TRBD2 matches 8 bases. The sample taken for sequencing was PBMCs or T cells enriched from blood (not recorded which). CDR3 DNA: TGTGCCTGGAGGGGACTAGGCGGAGATACGCAGTATTTT. Translating gives CAWRGLGGDTQYF. The variable domain in full, completed from reference TRBV30 and TRBJ2-3, reads SQTIHQWPATLVQPVGSPLSLECTVEGTSNPNLYWYRQAAGRGLQLLFYSVGIGQISSEVPQNLSASRPQDRQFILSSKKLLLSDSGFYLCAWRGLGGDTQYFGPGTRLTVL.